What follows is one T cell receptor beta chain and its context. As yet, its antigen is unknown. Generated by immunoSEQ multiplex PCR, the TCRdb table keeps only in-frame clones and is missing some. The sample lists some 150,000 clones, around 88% occurring once. The record originates from a study of T cell responses to AZD1222 COVID-19 vaccine. The study's findings and limits: Donors were largely white British and mainly female; clonal diversity was possibly underestimated.

Germline V gene sequence: CDR1 LGHNA, CDR2 YNFKEQ. The CDR3 loop spans 12 amino acids. With 4 bases removed from V and 5 bases from J, the gap between germline ends came to 7 bases. The rearrangement uses TRBV4-2 and TRBJ2-3; possibly TRBD2 for D (5 bases). The sample was peripheral blood, taken on day 0 of MenACWY control vaccination. This TCR came from an adult in good health. The CDR3 DNA is TGTGCCAGCAGCCTGCGGGTAGATACGCAGTATTTT. Its protein is CASSLRVDTQYF.